This T cell receptor (beta chain) was captured in a study of blood T cell repertoires in COVID-19. Across the study: The study drew acute and convalescent COVID-19 samples from the United States, Italy and Spain. PBMCs, B-cell-depleted T cells, or T cells were the source of the cDNA or gDNA that made up the material.

Germline V lookup: CDR1 SNHLY, CDR2 FYNNEI. This CDR3 has 13 residues. V dropped 5 bases and J dropped 2; count of bases not matched to a gene: 3. Study processing details: Amplification from reference gene primers served as the basis for estimated nucleated cell counts. The assay was immunoSEQ multiplex PCR, and TCRdb's table has in-frame clones only and misses some. Clone size and V and J calls were adopted from that table, with D and trimming inferred from the DNA. The data show under 250,000 clones, around 81% seen once. In this sample, this clone turned up once. Sequencing was performed on peripheral blood. The J gene is TRBJ2-7, the V gene TRBV2, with 7 nucleotides matching TRBD2. The TCR was taken from a man over 45 with active or convalescent COVID-19. CDR3 coding DNA: TGTGCCAGCAGTTGGGACTATACCTACGAGCAGTACTTC. Translated: CASSWDYTYEQYF.